This is a list of T cell receptor beta chains from one sample in a study of control samples from healthy donors and cancer patients. TCRdb keeps only in-frame clones here, not all; method: immunoSEQ multiplex PCR. This sample has about 86,000 clones, with over 90% found just once. Input material: blood. The receptors stem from a woman between 18 and 29 years old in good health. CDR3s include the opening cysteine and the closing phenylalanine or tryptophan. A D gene is named only where the DNA matches it firmly. A clone size is listed for some rows: how often the clone was seen (once, few, many), or a class if it is expanded.

>16|TRBD2|-|TRBV5-3|TRBJ2-5
CARSRSGTSGQETQYF
TGTGCCAGAAGCAGATCCGGGACTAGCGGACAAGAGACCCAGTACTTC
>15|TRBD1|-|TRBV7-8|TRBJ1-1
CASSFENRGGTEAFF
TGTGCCAGCAGTTTCGAAAACAGGGGGGGGACTGAAGCTTTCTTT
>11|-|-|TRBV20-1|TRBJ1-1
CSARRGSEAFF
TGCAGTGCTAGAAGGGGCAGCGAAGCTTTCTTT
>13|-|-|TRBV12-3/TRBV12-4|TRBJ1-5
CASSFGGNQPQHF
TGTGCCAGCAGTTTTGGGGGGAATCAGCCCCAGCATTTT
>13|-|-|TRBV28|TRBJ2-7
CASSFSPLAIIDF
TGTGCCAGCAGTTTTTCCCCACTCGCTATAATAGACTTC
>16|-|-|TRBV14|TRBJ2-1
CASSQVGGRSYNEQFF
TGTGCCAGCAGCCAAGTAGGCGGACGCTCCTACAATGAGCAGTTCTTC
>15|-|-|TRBV6-4|TRBJ1-2
CASSDSGGPKGGYTF
TGTGCCAGCAGTGACTCAGGGGGGCCTAAAGGTGGCTACACCTTC
>13|-|few|TRBV25-1|TRBJ1-2
CASSETIQDGYTF
TGTGCCAGCAGTGAAACCATACAGGACGGCTACACCTTC
>15|TRBD2|-|TRBV28|TRBJ2-1
CASSFAGGPYNEQFF
TGTGCCAGCAGTTTTGCGGGAGGGCCCTACAATGAGCAGTTCTTC
>16|TRBD1|-|TRBV24-1|TRBJ2-3
CATSRSPGQSTDTQYF
TGTGCCACCAGCCGGTCTCCGGGACAGAGCACAGATACGCAGTATTTT
>17|TRBD1|-|TRBV6-1|TRBJ1-5
CASSEAPRTGSIQPQHF
TGTGCCAGCAGTGAAGCGCCCCGGACAGGGTCGATTCAGCCCCAGCATTTT
>10|TRBD1|-|TRBV29-1|TRBJ2-6
CSVLDRVLTF
TGCAGCGTACTGGACAGGGTCCTGACTTTC
>15|-|-|TRBV6-6|TRBJ2-1
CASSYLGLAYNEQFF
TGTGCCAGCAGTTACTTAGGACTCGCCTACAATGAGCAGTTCTTC
>13|TRBD1|-|TRBV6-5|TRBJ2-2
CAGQGGNTGELFF
TGTGCCGGACAGGGGGGTAACACCGGGGAGCTGTTTTTT
>11|-|-|TRBV28|TRBJ1-1
CASTTITGAFF
TGTGCCAGCACCACTATTACGGGAGCTTTCTTT
>12|-|-|TRBV6-6|TRBJ1-1
CASNTPGPEAFF
TGTGCCAGCAACACCCCGGGACCTGAAGCTTTCTTT
>14|TRBD1|-|TRBV5-1|TRBJ2-7
CASSTWTGPYEQYF
TGCGCCAGCAGCACCTGGACAGGACCCTACGAGCAGTACTTC
>14|TRBD2|-|TRBV6-2/TRBV6-3|TRBJ2-1
CASSYRTRTNEQFF
TGTGCCAGCAGTTACAGGACTAGAACGAATGAGCAGTTCTTC
>17|TRBD2|-|TRBV7-8|TRBJ2-3
CATRDRILAGVVDTQYF
TGTGCCACCAGGGACAGGATTCTAGCGGGAGTAGTAGATACGCAGTATTTT
>15|TRBD2|-|TRBV6-5|TRBJ2-7
CASSRVSSGGGEQYF
TGTGCCAGCAGTCGGGTCTCTAGCGGCGGTGGTGAGCAGTACTTC
>13|-|-|TRBV7-9|TRBJ1-1
CASSTREGTEAFF
TGTGCCAGCAGCACCCGGGAGGGCACTGAAGCTTTCTTT
>15|TRBD2|once|TRBV3-1/TRBV3-2|TRBJ2-7
CASSLTRAGGSEQYF
TGTGCCAGCAGCCTCACTCGGGCGGGAGGGTCCGAGCAGTACTTC
>16|TRBD2|-|TRBV7-9|TRBJ2-5
CASSPGLASRKETQYF
TGTGCCAGCAGTCCTGGACTAGCTTCAAGGAAAGAGACCCAGTACTTC
>17|TRBD2|-|TRBV9|TRBJ2-7
CASSKDVAGGFGYEQYF
TGTGCCAGCAGCAAAGACGTAGCGGGGGGATTCGGTTACGAGCAGTACTTC
>14|-|-|TRBV18|TRBJ2-5
CASSPLDSQETQYF
TGTGCCAGCTCACCCCTCGACAGCCAAGAGACCCAGTACTTC
>13|TRBD1|-|TRBV6-5|TRBJ2-5
CASKRGGRETQYF
TGTGCCAGTAAACGAGGGGGCCGGGAGACCCAGTACTTC
>15|-|-|TRBV5-5|TRBJ2-1
CASSLVMTVGNEQFF
TGTGCCAGCAGCTTGGTGATGACAGTCGGCAATGAGCAGTTCTTC